A selection of T cell receptor beta chains follows, all from one sample in a study of blood T cell repertoires in COVID-19. Profiling relied on immunoSEQ multiplex PCR, and the TCRdb table lists in-frame clones only, not all of them. The sample lists fewer than 250,000 clones, approximately 90% occurring once. Sequenced: peripheral blood. These receptors were obtained from a man aged 35-49 years with acute or convalescent COVID-19. CDR3s include the opening cysteine and the closing phenylalanine or tryptophan. Each record gives: V gene, D gene, J gene, clone size, CDR3 DNA, CDR3 protein. A D gene is named only where the DNA matches it firmly. Only part of the rows carry a size: once, few, many, or a class if the clone is expanded.

TRBV4-1,TRBD1,TRBJ2-1,.,TGCGCCAGCAGCCCCAGGGGACAGGGAAGATTTGGTGAGCAGTTCTTC,CASSPRGQGRFGEQFF
TRBV28,.,TRBJ1-4,.,TGTGCCAGCAGGCGGGGGCCAAGTGAAAAACTGTTTTTT,CASRRGPSEKLFF
TRBV10-3,TRBD1,TRBJ1-1,.,TGTGCCATCAGTGCCGACAGGGTTTCGCTAAACACTGAAGCTTTCTTT,CAISADRVSLNTEAFF
TRBV28,.,TRBJ1-1,.,TGTGCCAGCAGTCCAGGGCATGGCACTGAAGCTTTCTTT,CASSPGHGTEAFF
TRBV13,TRBD1,TRBJ2-6,.,TGTGCCAGCAGCGCATACCGGGACAGGGGCCTCGGGGCCAACGTCCTGACTTTC,CASSAYRDRGLGANVLTF
TRBV18,TRBD2,TRBJ2-1,.,TGTGCCAGCTCACGAGTGAGCGGGGGGAACCACAATGAGCAGTTCTTC,CASSRVSGGNHNEQFF
TRBV3-1/TRBV3-2,TRBD2,TRBJ2-7,.,TGTGCCAGCAGCCGGACTAGCGGGGGCATCGCAACAGAGCAGTACTTC,CASSRTSGGIATEQYF
TRBV5-1,TRBD2,TRBJ2-7,.,TGCGCCAGCAGCGTAACTAGCGGGTCCTCCTACGAGCAGTACTTC,CASSVTSGSSYEQYF
TRBV7-9,TRBD1,TRBJ1-4,.,TGTGCCAGCAGCAGGCAAGGGGGCTCGGCTAATGAAAAACTGTTTTTT,CASSRQGGSANEKLFF
TRBV5-1,TRBD1,TRBJ2-2,.,TGCGCCAGTTCTCGGGACAGATCCACCGGGGAGCTGTTTTTT,CASSRDRSTGELFF
TRBV19,TRBD2,TRBJ2-7,.,TGTGCCAGCGGGACGTGGCGGGGGGGCCAAGGTGAGCAGTACTTC,CASGTWRGGQGEQYF
TRBV10-3,TRBD2,TRBJ2-5,.,TGTGCCATCAGTGAGGGGACTAGCCGGGAGACCCAGTACTTC,CAISEGTSRETQYF
TRBV14,.,TRBJ2-1,.,TGTGCCAGCAGCCTCAGAAACACTAGACATGAGCAGTTCTTC,CASSLRNTRHEQFF
TRBV14,TRBD1,TRBJ2-7,.,TGTGCCAGCAGCCGAGCACAGGGGCGATCATACGAGCAGTACTTC,CASSRAQGRSYEQYF
TRBV27,.,TRBJ1-1,.,TGTGCCAGCAGTTTATTCGGGGCTGAAGCTTTCTTT,CASSLFGAEAFF
TRBV24-1,.,TRBJ2-7,.,TGTGCCACCAGTGATTTCTCGGACAGCGGCTCCTACGAGCAGTACTTC,CATSDFSDSGSYEQYF
TRBV5-1,.,TRBJ2-3,.,TGCGCCAGCAGCTTGTCACCCCTTGGGTCGGGAGTAACAGATACGCAGTATTTT,CASSLSPLGSGVTDTQYF
TRBV7-8,TRBD2,TRBJ2-1,.,TGTGCCAGCAGCCTCGTGGCTAGCGGGGGGAGCTCCTACAATGAGCAGTTCTTC,CASSLVASGGSSYNEQFF
TRBV10-3,TRBD2,TRBJ2-7,.,TGTGCCATCAGGGGGACTAGCGGGATTTCGTCCTACGAGCAGTACTTC,CAIRGTSGISSYEQYF
TRBV6-5,.,TRBJ2-7,.,TGTGCCAGCAAACCTTACGGGGGTAGCTCCTACGAGCAGTACTTC,CASKPYGGSSYEQYF
TRBV5-1,.,TRBJ2-2,.,TGCGCCAGCAGCTTGACCCCGTTTACTAGGGACACCGGGGAGCTGTTTTTT,CASSLTPFTRDTGELFF
TRBV7-8,TRBD2,TRBJ2-3,.,TGTGCCAGCAGGCATACTAGCGGGAGGGCCCGTACAGATACGCAGTATTTT,CASRHTSGRARTDTQYF
TRBV4-1,.,TRBJ2-4,.,TGCGCCAGCAGCCAAGTTGAGAGGCAGGGGGGAACCAAAAACATTCAGTACTTC,CASSQVERQGGTKNIQYF
TRBV11-1,TRBD1,TRBJ1-3,.,TGTGCCAGCAGCCGCAACAGGGGAGGCGGAAACACCATATATTTT,CASSRNRGGGNTIYF
TRBV2,.,TRBJ2-5,.,TGTGCCAGCAACAAACTAGCCGTACAAGAGACCCAGTACTTC,CASNKLAVQETQYF
TRBV11-2,.,TRBJ2-1,.,TGTGCCAGCAGCTCCCCTAGCTTGCGCAATGAGCAGTTCTTC,CASSSPSLRNEQFF
TRBV6-5,TRBD1,TRBJ2-7,once,TGTGCCAGCAGGACCCCAGGGGGCGAGCAGTACTTC,CASRTPGGEQYF
TRBV7-9,.,TRBJ2-7,.,TGTGCCAGCAGCTCAGGGGTCCCGCTAACCTACGAGCAGTACTTC,CASSSGVPLTYEQYF
TRBV11-2,.,TRBJ2-1,.,TGTGCCAGCAGCTTGGGTCCAAGTGGTTTTCTAGCCTACAATGAGCAGTTCTTC,CASSLGPSGFLAYNEQFF
TRBV19,.,TRBJ1-4,.,TGTGCCAGTATGTTCGGTGACAGCTCAAATGAAAAACTGTTTTTT,CASMFGDSSNEKLFF
TRBV4-3,TRBD1,TRBJ2-5,.,TGCGCCAGCAGCCAAGGGTTCAGGGGGCCGAAAGAGACCCAGTACTTC,CASSQGFRGPKETQYF
TRBV7-2,TRBD2,TRBJ2-1,.,TGTGCCAGCAGCACATCTAGCGGGAGGCTCTTCTACAATGAGCAGTTCTTC,CASSTSSGRLFYNEQFF
TRBV19,.,TRBJ1-1,.,TGTGCCAGTAGTCCGCCTAGGAACACTGAAGCTTTCTTT,CASSPPRNTEAFF
TRBV7-8,.,TRBJ1-5,.,TGTGCCAGCAGCTTATTACAGAACAATCAGCCCCAGCATTTT,CASSLLQNNQPQHF
TRBV28,.,TRBJ2-1,.,TGTGCCAGCGCACAGGGACGGGCTCTCTACAATGAGCAGTTCTTC,CASAQGRALYNEQFF
TRBV7-8,.,TRBJ1-1,.,TGTGCCAGCAGCTTCGTCCCGAACACTGAAGCTTTCTTT,CASSFVPNTEAFF
TRBV7-8,.,TRBJ2-5,.,TGTGCCAGCCACGGGGGACAGCCACAAGAGACCCAGTACTTC,CASHGGQPQETQYF
TRBV5-4,TRBD2,TRBJ2-1,.,TGTGCCAGCAGTCGGGGGACTAGCGGGGTCTCCTACAATGAGCAGTTCTTC,CASSRGTSGVSYNEQFF
TRBV4-1,TRBD1,TRBJ1-5,.,TGCGCCAGCAGCCAAGAAAGGACAGGGAATCAGCCCCAGCATTTT,CASSQERTGNQPQHF
TRBV6-6,.,TRBJ1-1,.,TGTGCCAGCATTAGCCTCCCGGGGGCTGAAGCTTTCTTT,CASISLPGAEAFF
TRBV28,.,TRBJ1-1,once,TGTGCCAGCAGTTTACCCGGGACATACACTGAAGCTTTCTTT,CASSLPGTYTEAFF
TRBV5-8,TRBD2,TRBJ2-1,many,TGTGCCAGCAGCCCGGGGACTAGCCCTGGCGATGAGCAGTTCTTC,CASSPGTSPGDEQFF
TRBV28,.,TRBJ1-2,.,TGTGCCAGCAGTATCAGACTTGTGAGGGCCTATGGCTACACCTTC,CASSIRLVRAYGYTF
TRBV4-2,.,TRBJ2-7,.,TGTGCCAGCAGCCAAGGGACCGGAGGTAACATTGGATACGCCTACGAGCAGTACTTC,CASSQGTGGNIGYAYEQYF
TRBV5-1,.,TRBJ2-5,.,TGCGCCAGCAGCTTGGCTGAAGAGACCCAGTACTTC,CASSLAEETQYF
TRBV12-3/TRBV12-4,.,TRBJ2-3,.,TGTGCCAGCTGGGCCTCCCTCACAGATACGCAGTATTTT,CASWASLTDTQYF
TRBV7-2,TRBD2,TRBJ2-3,.,TGTGCCAGCAGCTTAGGGCTAGCGGGTTGGGCAGATACGCAGTATTTT,CASSLGLAGWADTQYF
TRBV7-9,.,TRBJ1-1,.,TGTGCCAGCAGCTTTCAGGACACTGAAGCTTTCTTT,CASSFQDTEAFF
TRBV5-4,TRBD2,TRBJ2-5,.,TGTGCCAGCAGCTTCCTAGCGGTGCAAGAGACCCAGTACTTC,CASSFLAVQETQYF
TRBV30,.,TRBJ2-7,.,TGTGCCTGGACAGGGAATAGGGACGAGCAGTACTTC,CAWTGNRDEQYF
TRBV7-9,.,TRBJ2-2,.,TGTGCCAGCAGCTTATCTATGACATTCAACACCGGGGAGCTGTTTTTT,CASSLSMTFNTGELFF
TRBV6-5,.,TRBJ2-2,.,TGTGCCACACGGGACCCGCGGGGCACCGGGGAGCTGTTTTTT,CATRDPRGTGELFF
TRBV19,TRBD1,TRBJ2-1,.,TGTGCCAGTAGTGTTACCGGGACAGGGGGCTACAATGAGCAGTTCTTC,CASSVTGTGGYNEQFF
TRBV19,.,TRBJ2-7,.,TGTGCCAGTAGTATGGGGCGAAACTCCTACGAGCAGTACTTC,CASSMGRNSYEQYF